This TCR beta chain was recovered during a study of blood T cell repertoires in COVID-19 (TCRdb year 2020). General notes on the study: The collaborator samples originated in the United States, Italy and Spain and spanned the acute and convalescent phases of COVID-19. The sample metadata nearly always contained a de-identified subject ID, COVID-19 status, age in years and sex. The prospective study material was composed of cDNA or gDNA derived from T cells, B-cell-depleted T cells, or PBMCs. The dataset comprised deeply sampled blood TCRbeta repertoires from subjects exposed to, actively infected with, or recovered from COVID-19. Where available, HLA class I and class II types were obtained from metadata supplied by the sample provider rather than from assay-based typing. The samples were drawn from the first 160 participants of the ongoing ImmuneRACE study and from 1,254 subjects provided by 6 global collaborators. The repertoires were released in a freely available public database meant as a resource for research on the immune response to SARS-CoV-2. On the study overall, not on this receptor specifically: How much clinical and demographic metadata was included differed by source and by participant, and the metadata was provided uncurated.

In the prospective study, participants were about 18 to 90 years old, resided in 24 geographic areas of the United States, and were enrolled through a virtual design. Cohort assignment in the prospective study relied on participant-reported clinical history from a screening survey and a study questionnaire. Recovered participants in ImmuneRACE Cohort 3 were defined by two consecutive negative NP/OP PCR tests, clearance by a healthcare professional, or resolution of symptoms. Each participant in the prospective study had whole blood, serum and a nasopharyngeal or oropharyngeal swab collected by mobile phlebotomists. Additional blood draws and questionnaires over an approximately two-month period could optionally be provided by prospective study participants. Before DNA extraction, blood samples from the prospective study were shipped at room temperature or frozen. As to this clone: Its specific antigen is unknown. Base qualities are not at hand, and no much larger clone is one base apart.

TCRbeta CDR3 regions were amplified from genomic DNA by means of the immunoSEQ Assay, a bias-controlled multiplex PCR. In the original analysis: Within the assay, amplification of reference gene primers was used to estimate how many nucleated cells each sample contained. Sequence reads were collapsed and filtered to measure the absolute abundance of every unique TCRbeta CDR3 rearrangement. For each sample, productive Simpson clonality was calculated as the square root of Simpson's diversity index across productive rearrangements. Sourced from immuneACCESS, this table was stored by TCRdb with only in-frame sequences that have V and J called. A share of the clones is absent; for the studies checked, an unresolved V gene accounts for under half, and the remainder has no known explanation. The V and J calls and clone size come from that table; D and trimming were worked out from the DNA. The sample table contains a few hundred thousand clones; only one count was recorded for roughly 87% of them. The top ten constitute approximately 3% of the sample.

Sequencing input: PBMCs or T cells enriched from blood (not recorded which). This clonotype originated in a woman aged 25 to 45 who had recovered from COVID-19.

The nucleotide sequence is given as TGTGCCAGCAGACCCCACAGGGATGGCCAGCCCCAGCATTTT. It is translated as CASRPHRDGQPQHF. The chain joins TRBV6-5 to TRBJ1-5, and the D gene may be TRBD1, 6 bases matching. The trim is 6 bases for V and 7 bases for J, with a gap of 16 bases between the germline ends. The germline V gene provides CDR1 MNHEY and CDR2 SVGAGI. The CDR3 numbers 14 residues from cysteine through phenylalanine. Left in the record is the CDR3 DNA by itself, 42 bases read in frame from the first base.